Presented here are 17 T cell receptor beta chains from one specimen sequenced in a study of blood T cells in healthy people across ages. Through a sample-barcoded 5' primer and a J-beta primer mix, a second PCR was run for roughly 6 to 11 cycles. MiXCR was run by TCRdb on the 5' RACE reads, yielding one entry per CDR3 protein. The sample includes about 1.6 million distinct CDR3 sequences, around 35% seen only once; the top ten take 11%. The sample was blood. The origin of the receptors is a woman under 40 in good health.

This chain joins TRBV9 and TRBJ2-7, with unresolved D. CDR3 length equals 15 residues. The germline V gene has CDR1 SGDLS and CDR2 YYNGEE. The V end lost 2 bases, the J end lost 0 bases, and 12 bases lay between the germline ends. The CDR3 DNA sequence: TGTGCCAGCAGCGTGGGCCCAGTCGGCTCCTACGAGCAGTACTTC. It yields the protein CASSVGPVGSYEQYF.

This chain joins TRBV4-1 and TRBJ2-7; 15 bases match TRBD2. V lost 0 bases to trimming and J lost 2 bases; unmatched junction nucleotides: 8. The CDR3 totals 19 residues. Per germline, CDR1 MGHRA and CDR2 YSYEKL. The CDR3 region has the DNA TGCGCCAGCAGCCAAGATCTCCCGGGACTAGCGGGAGGTGCCTACGAGCAGTACTTC. It specifies CASSQDLPGLAGGAYEQYF.

The chain has TRBV7-9 and TRBJ2-5, with D perhaps given as TRBD1 or TRBD2 (5 bases each). The germline V gene has CDR1 SEHNR and CDR2 FQNEAQ (reference sequence). The CDR3 is made up of 17 amino acids. V shed 2 bases and J shed 5 bases, with 21 bases lying between them. The CDR3 loop reads CASSLSRTSQRGETQYF. CDR3 coding DNA: TGTGCCAGCAGCTTATCCCGGACATCCCAGAGAGGGGAGACCCAGTACTTC.

J is TRBJ1-1 and V is TRBV10-3; a weak D match, TRBD1 (5 bases). CDR1 and CDR2 from the germline V gene are ENHRY and SYGVKD. The CDR3 length is 16 residues. With 7 bases removed from V and 6 bases from J, the gap between germline ends came to 24 bases. The chain's CDR3 is CAIKSQGDGRRAEAFF. The DNA for the CDR3 is TGTGCCATCAAGAGTCAAGGGGACGGGAGGCGAGCTGAAGCTTTCTTT.

The chain employs TRBV20-1 and TRBJ2-7; 14 nucleotides match TRBD2. Germline CDR1 DFQATT, CDR2 SNEGSKA (reference sequence). This CDR3 has 17 residues. V was pared by 3 bases and J by 0 bases, with 7 bases of the junction left unmatched. This CDR3 is CSASRGLAGALSYEQYF. The DNA of the CDR3 is TGCAGTGCTAGTAGGGGACTAGCGGGAGCCCTCTCCTACGAGCAGTACTTC.

On this clonotype itself: Sequence at one end of the junction differs from germline and may be a read error. The CDR3 nucleotides read TGTGCCAGCAGTGTCGAGATGACTAGCGGGAGAACTTACTACGATGAGCAGTTCTTC. Protein sequence: CASSVEMTSGRTYYDEQFF. The V and J genes are TRBV2 and TRBJ2-1, with TRBD2 identical over 12 bases. The CDR3 is 19 residues long. Looked up from germline, CDR1 is SNHLY and CDR2 is FYNNEI.

This clonotype was detected only a few times. V and J are TRBV20-1 and TRBJ2-5, with 8 bases lining up with TRBD2. This CDR3 comprises 15 residues. Germline CDR1 is DFQATT and CDR2 is SNEGSKA (reference sequence). Unmatched junction bases numbered 8, after V lost 0 bases and J lost 5 bases. Here the CDR3 reads CSAREDSGSWETQYF. The CDR3 DNA follows: TGCAGTGCTAGAGAGGACAGCGGGAGTTGGGAGACCCAGTACTTC.

The table lists this clonotype with a few counts. V is TRBV28 and J is TRBJ1-2; D not resolved. The CDR3 runs to 12 residues. Trimming shortened V by 5 bases and J by 6 bases, and 10 bases separated the two germline ends. Germline CDR1 and CDR2: MDHEN and SYDVKM. The CDR3 sequence: CASSPPIDGYTF. Written as DNA, the CDR3 is TGTGCCAGCAGTCCTCCTATAGATGGCTACACCTTC.

This clonotype appeared a few times. This chain uses TRBV3-1 with TRBJ2-5; D possibly uses TRBD1 or TRBD2 (6 bases each). Germline CDR1 LGHDT, CDR2 YNNKEL (reference sequence). Trimming left V 1 base short and J 4 bases short, with 13 bases between. This CDR3 spans 15 amino acids. The CDR3 protein is CASSQVGGLGETQYF. The CDR3 DNA reads as TGTGCCAGCAGCCAAGTGGGGGGCCTTGGAGAGACCCAGTACTTC.

The rearrangement joins TRBV28 to TRBJ1-6, with D perhaps TRBD1 (5 bases). From germline, CDR1 is MDHEN and CDR2 SYDVKM. V was pared by 4 bases and J by 9 bases, with 16 bases between. The CDR3 has 15 amino acids. CDR3 coding DNA: TGTGCCAGCAGTTCCTTAACGAGGGGAACTTCACCCCTCCACTTT. Its protein product is CASSSLTRGTSPLHF.

This chain uses TRBV24-1 with TRBJ1-5; 7 bases agree with TRBD1. The V gene's germline CDR1 is KGHDR and CDR2 SFDVKD. Unmatched junction bases numbered 6, after V lost 6 bases and J lost 2 bases. The CDR3 length is 15 residues. The CDR3 bases are TGTGCCACCAGTTCCAATGACAGGGGCAATCAGCCCCAGCATTTT. As protein: CATSSNDRGNQPQHF.

In its sample, this clonotype was seen a few times. This chain links TRBV12-3 or TRBV12-4 with TRBJ2-5, with D possibly TRBD1 on 6 matching bases. The CDR3 is made up of 15 amino acids. The V end lost 7 bases, the J end lost 13 bases, and 28 bases lay between the germline ends. The CDR3 is CASTPGTTNKGPPYF. The CDR3 DNA reads TGTGCCAGCACGCCCGGGACAACAAACAAAGGACCTCCGTACTTC.

This chain links TRBV20-1 with TRBJ2-1; 7 bases are a match to TRBD2. CDR1 is DFQATT and CDR2 is SNEGSKA in the germline V gene (reference sequence). This CDR3 is 16 amino acids long. J gave up 0 bases and V 0 bases, and 5 bases lay outside the gene matches. CDR3 loop: CSARDQGGSSYNEQFF. CDR3 nucleotide sequence: TGCAGTGCTAGAGATCAGGGCGGGAGCTCCTACAATGAGCAGTTCTTC.

As regards this clonotype: A much more abundant neighbour one base away suggests this may be a read error. The V and J genes are TRBV4-2 and TRBJ2-5, with TRBD2 matching over 8 bases. Germline-derived CDR1 and CDR2 are LGHNA and YNFKEQ. The V and J ends lost 1 base and 11 bases, in that order; junction bases with no gene match: 12. The CDR3 is made up of 15 amino acids. Here the CDR3 DNA reads TGTGCCAGCAGCCAAGCGACGGGAGGGCCTTTCGGGCAGTACTTC. As protein: CASSQATGGPFGQYF.

The CDR3 DNA follows: TGTGCCAGCAGCTTAAGAGCGGGGGAGCCAGATACGCAGTATTTT. It specifies CASSLRAGEPDTQYF. This chain connects TRBV7-2 to TRBJ2-3, with TRBD2 matching over 8 bases. CDR1 is SGHTA, CDR2 FQGNSA, per germline. Trimming at V came to 2 bases and at J to 4 bases, leaving 5 bases not matched to a gene. The CDR3 is 15 amino acids.

A note on this clonotype: A read error may explain this, as a much larger clone is one base away. This chain joins TRBV12-3 or TRBV12-4 and TRBJ2-5, with TRBD2 matching over 9 bases. The CDR3 runs 15 residues. CDR3 region: CTSSPPLAGQETQYF. For the CDR3, the DNA is TGTACCAGCAGTCCACCCCTAGCGGGACAAGAGACCCAGTACTTC.

The gene calls are TRBV6-6 and TRBJ2-7; TRBD2 matches at 7 bases. The CDR3 is 17 amino acids. The trim removed 0 bases at V and 2 bases at J, leaving 10 bases unmatched. From germline, CDR1 is MNHNY and CDR2 SVGAGI (reference sequence). Written as DNA, the CDR3 is TGTGCCAGCAGTTACTCGGTTTTATCTAGCGGAACCTACGAGCAGTACTTC. Its protein is CASSYSVLSSGTYEQYF.